This TCR beta chain derives from a study of blood T cell repertoires in COVID-19 (dated by TCRdb to about 2020). A note on the overall study: Samples from collaborators originated in the United States, Italy and Spain and spanned both the acute and convalescent phases of COVID-19. The prospective study material was composed of cDNA or gDNA derived from T cells, B-cell-depleted T cells, or PBMCs. Subjects who had been exposed to COVID-19, were actively infected with it, or had recovered from it provided the deeply sampled blood TCRbeta repertoires that made up the dataset. The repertoires were made available in a free public database intended to serve as a resource for research on the immune response to SARS-CoV-2. The samples were drawn from two sources: the first 160 participants of the ongoing ImmuneRACE study, and 950 to 1,500 subjects contributed by 6 global collaborators. Sample metadata almost always included a de-identified subject ID, COVID-19 status, age in years and sex. HLA class I and class II types, where available, came from metadata supplied by the sample provider rather than from assay-based typing. What the study reported, not specific to this receptor: Clinical and demographic metadata were provided uncurated, with the amount varying by source and participant.

The collaborating institutions used their own protocols to collect whole blood in K2EDTA tubes. For TCRbeta analysis, collaborators shipped samples as frozen whole blood, isolated PBMCs, or DNA extracted from either of those sample types. In the case of this clone: Its antigen is still unknown. Qualities for individual bases were not recorded, and no much larger clone is one base off.

Ends trimmed: V by 5 bases, J by 6 bases; bases unmatched to a gene: 4. The CDR3 holds 13 amino acids from the cysteine to the phenylalanine. The kept DNA is CDR3 alone, 39 bases in frame from the first base. From a lookup of the germline V gene, CDR1 and CDR2 are SGHTA and FQGNSA. TCRbeta CDR3 regions were amplified from genomic DNA using the immunoSEQ Assay, a bias-controlled multiplex PCR. Concerning the study's data processing: Nucleated cell counts per sample were estimated from amplification of reference gene primers within the assay. Sequence reads were collapsed and filtered to measure the absolute abundance of every unique TCRbeta CDR3 rearrangement. For each sample, productive Simpson clonality was calculated as the square root of Simpson's diversity index over productive rearrangements. Not all clones reach the TCRdb copy of this immuneACCESS table, which keeps in-frame sequences only. Checked studies attribute under half of the gap to unresolved V genes and leave the rest unexplained. Clone size and V and J calls were adopted from that table, with D and trimming inferred from the DNA. The sample table records about 85,000 clones; 87% of these occur just once. Of the sample, 5.4% is held by the ten largest clones.

The sample was peripheral blood. The V gene is TRBV7-2 and the J gene is TRBJ1-3, with TRBD1 matching 7 junction bases. The TCR originated in a man aged 55-75 years with acute or convalescent COVID-19. The bases read TGTGCCAGCAGCCCCCAGGGGGTAAACACCATATATTTT. Translated, it gives CASSPQGVNTIYF.